These 27 T cell receptor beta chains originate from one sample sequenced in a study of cytomegalovirus exposure and HLA in healthy donors. The study ran its PCR with 60 Vbeta and 13 Jbeta primers. Method: immunoSEQ multiplex PCR; TCRdb's copy keeps in-frame clones and lacks some. Counted here are more than 150,000 clones, roughly 79% occurring once; the ten biggest clones make up about 1.6%. The source material was PBMCs. The receptors come from a man aged 35 to 55 in good health and CMV-seronegative.

The gene calls are TRBV6-6 and TRBJ2-6; D uncertain. The CDR3 runs to 15 residues. In germline, CDR1 is MNHNY, CDR2 SVGAGI (reference sequence). The germline V and J ends were trimmed by 6 bases and 0 bases, with 9 bases remaining between them. For the CDR3, the DNA is TGTGCCAGCAGGAACAGTCTCTCTGGGGCCAACGTCCTGACTTTC. Its translation is CASRNSLSGANVLTF.

In nucleotides, the CDR3 is TGTGCCAGCAGTTCCGGACAGGGGGCTTGGGACACTGAAGCTTTCTTT. This gives the protein CASSSGQGAWDTEAFF. The chain joins TRBV6-6 to TRBJ1-1; 11 bases are shared with TRBD1. After removal of 4 bases from V and 3 bases from J, the junction contained 7 bases not matched to a gene. The CDR3 consists of 16 residues. Germline loops: CDR1 MNHNY, CDR2 SVGAGI (reference sequence).

This chain connects TRBV7-8 to TRBJ2-1, with D perhaps matching TRBD1 (7 bases). CDR3 length equals 15 residues. CDR1 is SGHVS, CDR2 FQNEAQ, per germline. Trimming left V 5 bases short and J 3 bases short, with 14 bases between. CDR3 coding DNA: TGTGCCAGCAGCGTTGCAGGGGGGTTCTACAATGAGCAGTTCTTC. The encoded protein is CASSVAGGFYNEQFF.

This clone was counted ten times or more. J is TRBJ1-5 and V is TRBV19; unclear D gene. There are 14 residues in the CDR3. Trimming removed 3 bases from V and 4 bases from J, with 10 bases in between. Germline V gene data show CDR1 as LNHDA and CDR2 as SQIVND (reference sequence). This CDR3 reads CASSILGGNQPQHF. The CDR3 DNA sequence: TGTGCCAGTAGTATCCTAGGTGGGAATCAGCCCCAGCATTTT.

V and J are TRBV25-1 and TRBJ1-3; a weak D match, TRBD1 (5 bases). The CDR3 extends over 14 amino acids. From germline, CDR1 is MGHDK and CDR2 SYGVNS. Trimming removed 7 bases at V and 1 base at J, with 11 bases between. CDR3 amino acids: CASKGAGSGNTIYF. In nucleotides, the CDR3 is TGTGCCAGCAAAGGGGCGGGGTCTGGAAACACCATATATTTT.

The chain has TRBV6-1 and TRBJ2-3; 7 nucleotides agree with TRBD1. The germline CDR1 and CDR2 sequences are MNHNS and SASEGT. CDR3 size: 14 residues. V was pared by 7 bases and J by 2 bases, with 6 bases of the junction left unmatched. The chain's CDR3 is CASNQQGYTDTQYF. CDR3 DNA: TGTGCCAGCAACCAACAGGGGTACACAGATACGCAGTATTTT.

The CDR3 protein is CAWRPVGGQPQHF. In DNA, the CDR3 is TGTGCCTGGCGTCCCGTCGGGGGGCAGCCCCAGCATTTT. The chain combines TRBV30 with TRBJ1-5; D possibly corresponds to TRBD1 (5 bases). The V end lost 5 bases, the J end lost 7 bases, and 15 bases lay between the germline ends. From germline, CDR1 is GTSNPN and CDR2 SVGIG (reference sequence). The CDR3 covers 13 residues.

This clone has just one count. This rearrangement joins TRBV7-9 to TRBJ2-3; D gene unclear. The CDR3 totals 16 residues. Trimming left V 1 base short and J 0 bases short, with 11 bases between. The germline V gene encodes CDR1 SEHNR and CDR2 FQNEAQ (reference sequence). The chain's CDR3 is CASSLGLVTSTDTQYF. CDR3 DNA sequence: TGTGCCAGCAGCTTAGGATTGGTGACTAGCACAGATACGCAGTATTTT. Using reference TRBV7-9 and TRBJ2-3 for the parts outside the CDR3, the full variable domain is DTGVSQNPRHKITKRGQNVTFRCDPISEHNRLYWYRQTLGQGPEFLTYFQNEAQLEKSRLLSDRFSAERPKGSFSTLEIQRTEQGDSAMYLCASSLGLVTSTDTQYFGPGTRLTVL.

In its sample, this clone was seen once. Because the CDR3's place on the DNA is in doubt, the DNA is left out and the CDR3 is given as listed by TCRdb. The rearrangement joins TRBV6-5 to TRBJ1-1; TRBD1 is taken as the D call from the table, unchecked against the DNA. Germline-derived CDR1 and CDR2 are MNHEY and SVGAGI. The CDR3 is 16 amino acids long, termini counted. This chain's CDR3 is CASSYRAFGPGYEAFF.

The V and J genes are TRBV2 and TRBJ2-7, with TRBD1 matching 7 bases. The V and J ends lost 2 bases and 11 bases, in that order; junction bases with no gene match: 12. This CDR3 spans 14 amino acids. The germline V gene has CDR1 SNHLY and CDR2 FYNNEI. In DNA, the CDR3 is TGTGCCAGCAGTGAAAGGGGGCTCCCAGCCTTGGAGTACGTC. This gives the protein CASSERGLPALEYV.

This clone was counted a few times. V usage is TRBV30 and J usage is TRBJ1-5; D remains ambiguous. The CDR3 has 14 residues. Germline V CDR1 and CDR2: GTSNPN, SVGIG (reference sequence). The V end was cut by 3 bases, the J end by 3 bases, with 12 bases between. The CDR3 loop is CAWSAGVNNQPQHF. For the CDR3, the DNA is TGTGCCTGGAGCGCCGGGGTCAACAATCAGCCCCAGCATTTT.

This clone was seen just once. The chain has TRBV11-1 and TRBJ2-7; tentatively, D is TRBD1 (6 bases). Germline-derived CDR1 and CDR2 are SGHAT and FQDESV (reference sequence). Trimming took off 5 bases at V and 6 bases at J, with 11 bases between the two ends. The length of the CDR3 is 12 residues. CDR3 residues: CASSPGTLEQYF. In nucleotides, the CDR3 is TGTGCCAGCAGCCCAGGGACACTCGAGCAGTACTTC.

The gene calls are TRBV5-6 and TRBJ1-4; 9 positions match TRBD1. Germline V gene data show CDR1 as SGHDT and CDR2 as YYEEEE. J gave up 7 bases and V 6 bases, and 7 bases lay outside the gene matches. The CDR3 contains 14 residues. The CDR3 spells CASTGDRVSEKLFF. DNA of the CDR3: TGTGCCAGCACCGGGGACAGGGTCAGTGAAAAACTGTTTTTT. Supplemented by reference TRBV5-6 and TRBJ1-4, the full variable domain reads DAGVTQSPTHLIKTRGQQVTLRCSPKSGHDTVSWYQQALGQGPQFIFQYYEEEERQRGNFPDRFSGHQFPNYSSELNVNALLLGDSALYLCASTGDRVSEKLFFGSGTQLSVL.

V usage is TRBV30 and J usage is TRBJ1-1, with D uncertain. Trimming cost V 0 bases and J 0 bases, with 5 bases left between them. Germline CDR1 GTSNPN, CDR2 SVGIG (reference sequence). This CDR3 comprises 13 residues. The CDR3 loop is CAWSVHMNTEAFF. The CDR3 bases are TGTGCCTGGAGTGTACATATGAACACTGAAGCTTTCTTT.

Remarks on this clone: An end of the junction does not agree with germline; a read error may underlie this. This rearrangement joins TRBV7-9 to TRBJ1-2; D remains unclear. CDR1 is SEHNR and CDR2 is FQNEAQ in the germline V gene (reference sequence). The CDR3 sequence is 16 residues long. CDR3 loop: CSSSTSSSEPGYGYTF. For the CDR3, the DNA is TGTTCCAGCAGCACCTCTTCCAGTGAACCTGGCTATGGCTACACCTTC.

A few counts support this clone. The V and J genes are TRBV20-1 and TRBJ2-7; no clear D gene. The CDR3 runs to 10 residues. Germline loops: CDR1 DFQATT, CDR2 SNEGSKA (reference sequence). Trimming stripped 6 bases from V and 3 bases from J, with 6 bases between. The CDR3, as DNA: TGCAGTGCCGTGAGCTACGAGCAGTACTTC. It translates to CSAVSYEQYF.

This clone was counted a single time. One junction end disagrees with the germline gene, perhaps due to a read error. The chain links TRBV7-6 to TRBJ2-4; possible D gene TRBD2, 5 bases. The CDR3 extends over 15 amino acids. Per germline, CDR1 SGHVS and CDR2 FNYEAQ. The CDR3 loop reads CASSLSRLAKNSQYF. As DNA, the CDR3 is TGTGCCAGCAGCTTGTCCAGGCTAGCCAAAAACAGTCAGTACTTC. The full variable domain, its missing parts supplied by reference TRBV7-6 and TRBJ2-4, is GAGVSQSPRYKVTKRGQDVALRCDPISGHVSLYWYRQALGQGPEFLTYFNYEAQQDKSGLPNDRFSAERPEGSISTLTIQRTEQRDSAMYRCASSLSRLAKNSQYFGAGTRLSVL.

This chain uses TRBV13 with TRBJ1-2; 9 bases align to TRBD1. The CDR3 spans 20 residues. The V segment lost 0 bases and the J segment 3 bases; nucleotides outside the gene matches: 17. Per the germline V gene, CDR1 is PRHDT and CDR2 is FYEKMQ (reference sequence). This CDR3 is CASSLGFGELGTGLYYGYTF. CDR3 nucleotides: TGTGCCAGCAGCTTAGGGTTCGGGGAGTTGGGGACAGGGCTCTACTATGGCTACACCTTC.

V gene TRBV7-3 combines with J gene TRBJ2-3; D possibly corresponds to TRBD2 (5 bases). CDR3 length: 15 amino acids. Germline V lookup: CDR1 SGHTA, CDR2 FQGTGA. V shed 1 base and J shed 0 bases, with 8 bases lying between them. The CDR3 nucleotides read TGTGCCAGCAGCTTAATTGGCGGGAGCACAGATACGCAGTATTTT. Translated: CASSLIGGSTDTQYF.

The sample holds a few counts of this clone. This chain uses TRBV7-9 with TRBJ2-3, with no clear D. Germline values: CDR1 SEHNR, CDR2 FQNEAQ (reference sequence). The CDR3 extends over 13 amino acids. With 3 bases removed from V and 4 bases from J, the gap between germline ends came to 8 bases. The CDR3 here is CASSFVFPDTQYF. The CDR3 nucleotides are TGTGCCAGCAGCTTCGTTTTTCCAGATACGCAGTATTTT.

The chain carries TRBV6-5 and TRBJ2-7, with a weak D call TRBD2 (6 bases). The length of the CDR3 is 13 residues. Trimming shortened V by 6 bases and J by 2 bases, and 11 bases separated the two germline ends. Germline assignment: CDR1 MNHEY and CDR2 SVGAGI. Here the CDR3 reads CASRVRGTYEQYF. CDR3 nucleotide sequence: TGTGCCAGCAGAGTCCGGGGGACCTACGAGCAGTACTTC.

The V and J genes are TRBV5-1 and TRBJ1-4, with D uncertain. The CDR3 has 15 residues. Trimming cost V 1 base and J 5 bases, with 12 bases left between them. Per germline, CDR1 SGHRS and CDR2 YFSETQ. The CDR3 DNA reads as TGCGCCAGCAGCTTGTTCGGGAGCCGCAATGAAAAACTGTTTTTT. It codes for CASSLFGSRNEKLFF.

The CDR3 coding sequence is TGTGCCTGGAAGAGTGTCGGGGGAAAACTGTTTTTT. Translated, it gives CAWKSVGGKLFF. The chain employs TRBV30 and TRBJ1-4, with a tentative D call TRBD1 (5 bases). This CDR3 comprises 12 residues. Between the trimmed V and J ends, which lost 4 bases and 10 bases, there was a span of 13 bases. Looked up from germline, CDR1 is GTSNPN and CDR2 is SVGIG (reference sequence).

The chain joins TRBV4-2 to TRBJ2-1, with a weak D call TRBD2 (5 bases). This CDR3 spans 18 amino acids. The ends were cut back, 1 base at V and 2 bases at J, with 18 bases in the middle. The germline gives CDR1 LGHNA, CDR2 YNFKEQ. CDR3 protein: CASSQGKGLSGTYNEQFF. CDR3 coding DNA: TGTGCCAGCAGCCAAGGAAAAGGATTATCGGGGACCTACAATGAGCAGTTCTTC.

The chain couples TRBV9 to TRBJ1-6; D unclear. CDR3 length: 15 amino acids. V was clipped by 0 bases and J by 6 bases, with 10 bases between them. Germline V gives CDR1 SGDLS, CDR2 YYNGEE. The CDR3 nucleotides are TGTGCCAGCAGCGTAGAGTGGTCCGGTAATTCACCCCTCCACTTT. This translates into CASSVEWSGNSPLHF.

This chain connects TRBV7-2 to TRBJ1-3; D is possibly TRBD1 (6 bases). The CDR3 covers 17 residues. Germline CDR1 and CDR2: SGHTA and FQGNSA. Between the trimmed V and J ends, which lost 6 bases and 4 bases, there was a span of 22 bases. In DNA, the CDR3 is TGTGCCAGCAGGGAACCGGGGGGCGTCGTTCCGGGAAACACCATATATTTT. Amino acids: CASREPGGVVPGNTIYF.

This clone was seen only a few times. The genes are TRBV28 and TRBJ1-1, with D possibly being TRBD1 (5 bases). V shed 6 bases and J shed 4 bases, with 12 bases lying between them. Germline-derived CDR1 and CDR2 are MDHEN and SYDVKM. The CDR3 length is 13 residues. CDR3 sequence (DNA): TGTGCCAGCAGAACGGGGGGACGCACTGAAGCTTTCTTT. This codes for CASRTGGRTEAFF.